This T cell receptor (beta chain) was captured in a study of blood T cell repertoires in COVID-19. Overall study context: Donors in the United States, Italy and Spain gave samples during acute or convalescent COVID-19.

Original analysis: The assay estimated nucleated cells by amplifying reference gene primers. Only in-frame clones appear in the TCRdb table, and some are missing; sequencing was by immunoSEQ multiplex PCR. The D gene and trimming were derived from the DNA, and the V and J assignments and clone size from that table. The table shows hundreds of thousands of clones, with roughly 90% occurring only once. The study assigned cohorts using participant-reported clinical history. J gave up 9 bases and V 6 bases, and 8 bases lay outside the gene matches. Germline V gene sequence: CDR1 SQVTM, CDR2 ANQGSEA. This CDR3 comprises 11 residues.

This rearrangement joins TRBV29-1 to TRBJ2-7; 7 positions agree with TRBD1. This clonotype originated in a woman in her forties with acute COVID-19. The sample comprised PBMCs or T cells enriched from blood (not recorded which). The CDR3 sequence is CSVEGQRGQYF. The CDR3 nucleotides read TGCAGCGTCGAGGGACAGCGCGGGCAGTACTTC.